Following are 9 T cell receptor beta chains from one sample sequenced in a study of shared clonotypes between healthy human individuals. Libraries were prepared by immunoSEQ multiplex PCR; TCRdb keeps only in-frame clonotypes and omits some of them. The sample carries under 200,000 clones, approximately 92% recorded once. The specimen sequenced was naive CD4+ T cells sorted from blood. Specified subset: CD45RA+ positively selected. Source of these receptors: a woman in her twenties or thirties in good health.

This chain uses TRBV5-8 with TRBJ2-7, with D tentatively TRBD2 (6 bases). The ends were cut back, 3 bases at V and 4 bases at J, with 11 bases in the middle. The CDR3 runs to 13 residues. In germline, CDR1 is SGHTS, CDR2 YDEGEE. The CDR3 region is CASSWGDGYEQYF. The CDR3 DNA follows: TGTGCCAGCAGCTGGGGGGACGGTTACGAGCAGTACTTC.

This chain joins TRBV11-2 and TRBJ2-2; 8 bases fit TRBD2. In germline, CDR1 is SGHAT, CDR2 FQNNGV. There are 15 residues in the CDR3. Trimming cost V 3 bases and J 5 bases; bases outside gene matches: 5. CDR3 amino acids: CASSFRGLVTGELFF. The CDR3 nucleotides read TGTGCCAGCAGCTTCCGGGGACTAGTTACCGGGGAGCTGTTTTTT.

This clone showed up just once. The V call is TRBV6-6, the J call TRBJ2-1; 8 nucleotides align to TRBD1. The trim removed 6 bases at V and 4 bases at J, leaving 8 bases unmatched. The germline gives CDR1 MNHNY, CDR2 SVGAGI (reference sequence). This CDR3 comprises 15 residues. In DNA form, the CDR3 reads TGTGCCAGCAGCCTCGACAGGGGTTCTTACAATGAGCAGTTCTTC. Translation: CASSLDRGSYNEQFF.

The rearrangement uses TRBV6-5 and TRBJ2-2; 12 positions agree with TRBD2. CDR1 is MNHEY and CDR2 is SVGAGI in the germline V gene. There are 16 residues in the CDR3. Germline trimming cut 2 bases from V and 8 bases from J; bases unmatched to any gene: 6. The CDR3 nucleotides read TGTGCCAGCAGTTACGCTAGCGGGAGGGCCCTAGGGGAGCTGTTTTTT. Translating it yields CASSYASGRALGELFF.

This clone was counted once. V usage is TRBV28 and J usage is TRBJ2-7; 8 nucleotides align to TRBD1. The germline V gene encodes CDR1 MDHEN and CDR2 SYDVKM. This CDR3 spans 18 amino acids. V was clipped by 2 bases and J by 3 bases; unmatched bases: 15. CDR3 coding DNA: TGTGCCAGCAGTTTAATTTTCTGGACAGGGAGTGCCCTCTACGAGCAGTACTTC. Protein product: CASSLIFWTGSALYEQYF.

Only a few counts were recorded for this clone. V and J are TRBV28 and TRBJ2-7; possibly TRBD1 for D (5 bases). CDR1 is MDHEN and CDR2 is SYDVKM in the germline V gene. This CDR3 is 12 amino acids long. Trimming cost V 5 bases and J 3 bases, with 8 bases left between them. The DNA for the CDR3 is TGTGCCAGCAGTACACAGGACTACGAGCAGTACTTC. As protein: CASSTQDYEQYF.

V usage is TRBV6-1 and J usage is TRBJ1-2, with D perhaps TRBD1 (5 bases). CDR1 is MNHNS, CDR2 SASEGT, per germline. V lost 6 bases and J lost 4, with 12 bases in between. The CDR3 extends over 13 amino acids. This CDR3 reads CASRAQEVYGYTF. CDR3 nucleotides: TGTGCCAGCAGGGCACAGGAAGTCTATGGCTACACCTTC.

This clone was seen only once. This chain joins TRBV28 and TRBJ1-2, with a weak D call TRBD1 (6 bases). Germline CDR1 is MDHEN and CDR2 is SYDVKM. This CDR3 comprises 14 residues. V lost 4 bases to trimming and J lost 4 bases, with 13 bases between them. The CDR3 is CASSSPGQTYGYTF. The CDR3 nucleotides are TGTGCCAGCAGTTCCCCCGGACAGACCTATGGCTACACCTTC.

V and J are TRBV2 and TRBJ1-3; no clear D gene. Germline lookup yields CDR1 SNHLY and CDR2 FYNNEI. CDR3 size: 10 residues. Trimming stripped 8 bases from V and 4 bases from J, with 3 bases between. CDR3 residues: CASRGNTIYF. The CDR3 coding sequence is TGTGCCAGCCGGGGAAACACCATATATTTT.